Listed below are T cell receptor beta chains from one sample, sequenced in a study of blood T cells in healthy people across ages. A single record per CDR3 protein comes from TCRdb applying MiXCR to the 5' RACE reads. The sample gives over 600,000 distinct CDR3 sequences, more than 50% of which show up once; around a quarter is in the top ten. The sample comprised blood. The receptors were gathered from a man aged 35 to 55 in good health. Both conserved end residues are part of each CDR3. The D gene is left open where the match is weak. Rows give clone size only sometimes, using once, few, many, or a class for an expanded clone.

j_gene,d_gene,v_gene,abundance,CDR3nt,CDR3aa
TRBJ1-2,TRBD1,TRBV29-1,once,TGCAGCGTCCCGGTAGGGCAGGGGGCTCCCTATGGCTACACCTTC,CSVPVGQGAPYGYTF
TRBJ2-7,TRBD1,TRBV29-1,few,TGCAGCGTTGCCCCTACAGGGGGCGACGGGGGCGAGCAGTACTTC,CSVAPTGGDGGEQYF
TRBJ2-3,.,TRBV7-8,.,TGTGCCAGCAGCTTATTATGGGGGATTACCACAGATACGCAGTATTTT,CASSLLWGITTDTQYF
TRBJ1-4,.,TRBV28,.,TGTGCCAGCAGTCCCGGCCTCTTCTCGGGTAAACTGTTTTTT,CASSPGLFSGKLFF
TRBJ2-3,.,TRBV6-2/TRBV6-3,.,TGTGCCAGCAGTTACCCCAATACACTGGATACGCAGTATTTT,CASSYPNTLDTQYF
TRBJ2-3,TRBD1,TRBV29-1,few,TGCAGCGTTGAAGCGACAGGGGATAGCACAGATACGCAGTATTTT,CSVEATGDSTDTQYF
TRBJ2-3,.,TRBV11-2,.,TGTGCCAGCAGCGGGAGTGAGGGTACGCAGTATTTT,CASSGSEGTQYF
TRBJ2-5,.,TRBV2,.,TGTGCCAGCGTAAGGGTACAAGAGACCCAGTACTTC,CASVRVQETQYF
TRBJ1-1,.,TRBV18,.,TGTGCCAGCTCACCAAGGAGGCAGGATCCCCCTAAGGCTTTCTTT,CASSPRRQDPPKAFF
TRBJ2-5,.,TRBV15,.,TGTGCCACCAGCTTGATAGCCGGGGAGACCCAGTACTTC,CATSLIAGETQYF
TRBJ2-7,.,TRBV6-6,few,TGTGCCAGCAGTTACGTGGGGAGCTACGAGCAGTACTTC,CASSYVGSYEQYF
TRBJ2-4,TRBD1,TRBV6-5,.,TGTGCCAGCAGTTTACGACAGGGAGCCAAAAACATTCAGTACTTC,CASSLRQGAKNIQYF
TRBJ2-7,.,TRBV20-1,once,TGCAGTGCCATACAACGTAACGAGCAGTACTTC,CSAIQRNEQYF
TRBJ2-3,.,TRBV5-1,few,TGCGCCAGCAGCCTAGGGTATACCACAGATACGCAGTATTTT,CASSLGYTTDTQYF
TRBJ2-2,.,TRBV10-3,once,TGTGCCATCAGTGGTAAAGCTGCGAACACCGGGGAGCTGTTTTTT,CAISGKAANTGELFF
TRBJ2-7,TRBD2,TRBV11-2,.,TGTGCCAGCAGCCCGATTAAAAGGACTAGCTCCTACGAGCAGTACTTC,CASSPIKRTSSYEQYF
TRBJ2-1,.,TRBV7-9,few,TGTGCCAGCAGCACGAATGAGCAGTTCTTC,CASSTNEQFF
TRBJ2-3,TRBD2,TRBV20-1,few,TGCAGTGTTCGGACTAGCGGGATAGGGGGTGCTGCGGGGGATACGCAGTATTTT,CSVRTSGIGGAAGDTQYF
TRBJ2-5,TRBD2,TRBV2,.,TGTGCCAGCAGTGATGGTGGGGCTAGCGGTTTACAAGAGACCCAGTACTTC,CASSDGGASGLQETQYF
TRBJ1-2,.,TRBV6-1,.,TGTGCCAGCAGCGAACTATTAACTACAAGCTACACCTTC,CASSELLTTSYTF
TRBJ2-7,.,TRBV12-5,.,TGTGCTAGTGCCCAACGGCTCGGGGGTAAAGGGTACGAGCAGTACTTC,CASAQRLGGKGYEQYF
TRBJ1-1,TRBD1,TRBV27,.,TGTGCCACCGGGACAGGTAACACTGAAGCTTTCTTT,CATGTGNTEAFF
TRBJ1-6,.,TRBV5-1,many,TGCGCCAGCAGCTTGGCACCGGACAGTTCTAATTCACCCCTCCACTTT,CASSLAPDSSNSPLHF
TRBJ2-3,.,TRBV5-1,.,TGCGCCAGCAGCTTGGTTACGACGAACGGAATGGATACGCAGTATTTT,CASSLVTTNGMDTQYF
TRBJ2-3,.,TRBV3-1,few,TGTGCCAGCAGCCAAGCAGGGACCACAGATACGCAGTATTTT,CASSQAGTTDTQYF
TRBJ2-1,.,TRBV5-4,.,TGTGCCAGCAGCGTGGAAGCTACCAATGAGCAGTTCTTC,CASSVEATNEQFF
TRBJ2-5,.,TRBV9,.,TGTGCCAGCAGCGTCTCCGGGGGAGAGGTGCAGCAGACCCAGTACTTC,CASSVSGGEVQQTQYF
TRBJ2-7,.,TRBV6-2/TRBV6-3,.,TGTGCCAGCAGGACTTCGGCCTACGAGCAGTACTTC,CASRTSAYEQYF
TRBJ2-7,.,TRBV10-3,.,TGTGCCATCAGTGAGTCGGGGACGGACGAGCAGTACTTC,CAISESGTDEQYF
TRBJ2-3,TRBD2,TRBV28,.,TGTGCCAGCAGTTTTGGACTAGCGGGAGATACGCAGTATTTT,CASSFGLAGDTQYF
TRBJ2-1,.,TRBV9,.,TGTGCCAGCAGCGCGAGCCCGGACAATGAGCAGTTCTTC,CASSASPDNEQFF
TRBJ1-4,.,TRBV21-1,.,TGTGCCAGCAGCAAAGCAATTGATAACAGGGGGCCCGAAAAACTGTTTTTT,CASSKAIDNRGPEKLFF
TRBJ2-3,TRBD2,TRBV7-2,.,TGTGCCAGCCATAGGGGTAGCGGGAGGTACACAGATACGCAGTATTTT,CASHRGSGRYTDTQYF
TRBJ2-1,.,TRBV27,.,TGTGCCAGCAGGGCACAGCCCTACAATGAGCAGTTCTTC,CASRAQPYNEQFF
TRBJ2-5,.,TRBV27,few,TGTGCCAGCGGAGGGTGGAGGACCCAGTACTTC,CASGGWRTQYF
TRBJ2-5,TRBD2,TRBV3-1,.,TGTGCCAGCATGGACGCGGGAGCTGTGAGTAGAGAGACCCAGTACTTC,CASMDAGAVSRETQYF
TRBJ2-6,TRBD2,TRBV5-1,.,TGCGCCAGCTTTGGGCCCCTAAGCGGGAGTCCCCCCTTCTCTGGGGCCAACGTCCTGACTTTC,CASFGPLSGSPPFSGANVLTF
TRBJ2-5,TRBD1,TRBV27,few,TGTGCCAGCAGTTTAGGCAGGGGGCTGGGGGAGACCCAGTACTTC,CASSLGRGLGETQYF
TRBJ2-7,.,TRBV6-6,few,TGTGCCAGCAGTCCCCCGTCCCGAACCTGGGAGCAGTACTTC,CASSPPSRTWEQYF
TRBJ2-3,.,TRBV20-1,.,TGCAGTGCTCTGGGGGTCCCGGGCACAGATACGCAGTATTTT,CSALGVPGTDTQYF
TRBJ2-7,TRBD1,TRBV11-2,few,TGTGCCAGCAGCTTTGCCCCGGGACAGACCTCCTACGAGCAGTACTTC,CASSFAPGQTSYEQYF